This T cell receptor (beta chain) was identified during a study of T cells after yellow fever vaccination. General study findings and limits: A weaker but faster secondary response was observed, peaking on day 5 versus 15.

TCRdb used MiXCR to reprocess the 5' RACE reads, holding one entry per CDR3 protein. This table holds some 120,000 distinct CDR3 sequences, nearly 7.5% found once. CDR3 length: 13 amino acids. CDR1 and CDR2 from the germline V gene are GTSNPN and SVGIG (reference sequence). The germline V and J ends were trimmed by 3 bases and 1 base, with 8 bases remaining between them. Points on this clonotype: The antigen remains unidentified.

The TCR was taken from a man aged 18 to 30 who received the YFV17D yellow fever vaccine. The sequences come from CD4+ T cells sorted from PBMCs, collected 10 days after the first yellow fever vaccination. This rearrangement joins TRBV30 to TRBJ2-3; D gene unclear. DNA for the CDR3: TGTGCCTGGAGAATTATGGGCACAGATACGCAGTATTTT. This translates into CAWRIMGTDTQYF.